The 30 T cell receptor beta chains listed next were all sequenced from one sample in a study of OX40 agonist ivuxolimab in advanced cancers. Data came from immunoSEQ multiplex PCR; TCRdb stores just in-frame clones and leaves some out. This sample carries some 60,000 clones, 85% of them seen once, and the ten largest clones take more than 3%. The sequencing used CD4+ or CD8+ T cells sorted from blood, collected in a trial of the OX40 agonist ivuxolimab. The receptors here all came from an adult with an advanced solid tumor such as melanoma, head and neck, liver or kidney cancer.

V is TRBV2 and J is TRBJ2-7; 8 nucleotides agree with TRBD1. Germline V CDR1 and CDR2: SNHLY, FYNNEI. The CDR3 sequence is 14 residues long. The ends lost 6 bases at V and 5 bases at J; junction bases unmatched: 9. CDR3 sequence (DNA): TGTGCCAGCAGCGGCGGACAGGGATGGGACGAGCAGTACTTC. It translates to CASSGGQGWDEQYF. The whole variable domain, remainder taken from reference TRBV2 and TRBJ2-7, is EPEVTQTPSHQVTQMGQEVILRCVPISNHLYFYWYRQILGQKVEFLVSFYNNEISEKSEIFDDQFSVERPDGSNFTLKIRSTKLEDSAMYFCASSGGQGWDEQYFGPGTRLTVT.

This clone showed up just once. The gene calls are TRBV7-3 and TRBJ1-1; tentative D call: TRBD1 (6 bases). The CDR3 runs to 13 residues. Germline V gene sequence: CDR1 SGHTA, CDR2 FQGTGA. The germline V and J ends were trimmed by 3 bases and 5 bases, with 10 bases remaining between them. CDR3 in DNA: TGTGCCAGCAGCTTCCAGGGGATGACTGAAGCTTTCTTT. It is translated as CASSFQGMTEAFF.

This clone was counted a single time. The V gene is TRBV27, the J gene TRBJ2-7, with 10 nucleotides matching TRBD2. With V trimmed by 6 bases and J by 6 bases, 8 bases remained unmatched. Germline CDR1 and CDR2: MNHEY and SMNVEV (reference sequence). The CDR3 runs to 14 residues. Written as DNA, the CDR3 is TGTGCCAGCAGCCGACTAGCGGGTGGTGCCGAGCAGTACTTC. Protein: CASSRLAGGAEQYF.

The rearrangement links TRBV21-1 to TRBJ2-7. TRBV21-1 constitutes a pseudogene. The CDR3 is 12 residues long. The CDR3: CAMPRGQDEQYF. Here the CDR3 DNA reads TGTGCCATGCCTCGGGGGCAGGACGAGCAGTACTTC.

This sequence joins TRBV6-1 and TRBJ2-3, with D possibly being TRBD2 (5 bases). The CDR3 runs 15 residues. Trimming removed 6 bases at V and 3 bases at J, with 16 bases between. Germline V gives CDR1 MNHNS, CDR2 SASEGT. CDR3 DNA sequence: TGTGCCAGCAGCGACTATAATTGGCGAACAGATACGCAGTATTTT. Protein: CASSDYNWRTDTQYF.

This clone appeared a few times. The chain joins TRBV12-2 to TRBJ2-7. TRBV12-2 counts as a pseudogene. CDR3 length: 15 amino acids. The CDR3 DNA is TGTGCAAGTGGGATGCCGAGGTGGCGCGTCTACGAGCAGTACTTC. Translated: CASGMPRWRVYEQYF.

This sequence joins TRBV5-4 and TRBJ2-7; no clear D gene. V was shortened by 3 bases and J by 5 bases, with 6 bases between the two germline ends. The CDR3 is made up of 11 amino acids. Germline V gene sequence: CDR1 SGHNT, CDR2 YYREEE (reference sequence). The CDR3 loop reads CASSSGHEQYF. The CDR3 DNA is TGTGCCAGCAGCTCCGGACACGAGCAGTACTTC.

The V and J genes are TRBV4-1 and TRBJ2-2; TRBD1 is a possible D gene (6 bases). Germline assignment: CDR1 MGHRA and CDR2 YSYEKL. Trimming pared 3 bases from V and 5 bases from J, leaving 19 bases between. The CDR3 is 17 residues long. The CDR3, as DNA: TGCGCCAGCAGCCACGCGCAGGGGTCGCTTCGGACCGGGGAGCTGTTTTTT. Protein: CASSHAQGSLRTGELFF.

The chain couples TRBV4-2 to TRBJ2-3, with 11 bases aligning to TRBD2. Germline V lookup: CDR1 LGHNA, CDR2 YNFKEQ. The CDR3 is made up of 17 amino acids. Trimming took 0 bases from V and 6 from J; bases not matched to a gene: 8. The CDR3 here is CASSQDPQLAGVDTQYF. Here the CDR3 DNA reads TGTGCCAGCAGCCAAGATCCCCAACTAGCGGGGGTGGATACGCAGTATTTT.

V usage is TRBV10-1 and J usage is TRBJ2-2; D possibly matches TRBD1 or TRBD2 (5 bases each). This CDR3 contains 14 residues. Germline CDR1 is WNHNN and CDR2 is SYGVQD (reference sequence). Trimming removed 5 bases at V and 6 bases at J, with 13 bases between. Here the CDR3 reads CASSRGAGSGELFF. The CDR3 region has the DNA TGCGCCAGCAGTAGAGGGGCGGGTTCCGGGGAGCTGTTTTTT.

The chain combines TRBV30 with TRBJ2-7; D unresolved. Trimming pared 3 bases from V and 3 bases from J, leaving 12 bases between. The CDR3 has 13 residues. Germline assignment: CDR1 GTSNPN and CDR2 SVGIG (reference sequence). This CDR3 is CAWRASSGYEQYF. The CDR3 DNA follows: TGTGCCTGGAGAGCTTCTTCAGGCTACGAGCAGTACTTC.

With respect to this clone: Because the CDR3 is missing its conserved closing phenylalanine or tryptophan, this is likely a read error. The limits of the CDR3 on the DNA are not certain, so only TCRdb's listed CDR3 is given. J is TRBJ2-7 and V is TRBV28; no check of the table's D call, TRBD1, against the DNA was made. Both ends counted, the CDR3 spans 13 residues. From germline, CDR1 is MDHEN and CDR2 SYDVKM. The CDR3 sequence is CASSPKSPPQSYL.

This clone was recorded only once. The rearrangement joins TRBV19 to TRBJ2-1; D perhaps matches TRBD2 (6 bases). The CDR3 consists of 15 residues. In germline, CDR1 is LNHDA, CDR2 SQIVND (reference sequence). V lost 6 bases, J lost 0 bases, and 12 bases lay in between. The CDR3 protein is CASRPDSGSYNEQFF. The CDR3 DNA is TGTGCCAGTAGGCCGGATAGCGGCTCCTACAATGAGCAGTTCTTC.

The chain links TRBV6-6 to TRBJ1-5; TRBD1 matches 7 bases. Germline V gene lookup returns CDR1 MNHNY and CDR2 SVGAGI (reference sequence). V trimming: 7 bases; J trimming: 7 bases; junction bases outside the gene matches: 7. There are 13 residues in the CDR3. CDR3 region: CASIEDRAQPQHF. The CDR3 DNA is TGTGCCAGCATCGAAGACAGGGCCCAGCCCCAGCATTTT.

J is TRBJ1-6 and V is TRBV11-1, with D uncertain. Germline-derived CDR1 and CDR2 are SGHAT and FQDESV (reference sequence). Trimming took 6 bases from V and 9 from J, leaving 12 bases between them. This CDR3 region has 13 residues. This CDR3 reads CASSQSRGSPLHF. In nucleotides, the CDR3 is TGTGCCAGCAGTCAATCTCGGGGTTCACCCCTCCACTTT.

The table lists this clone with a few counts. As DNA, the CDR3 is TGTGCCAGCAGCCAAAGACCGGGACTAGCGGGTTACAATGAGCAGTTCTTC. Its translation is CASSQRPGLAGYNEQFF. The rearrangement joins TRBV14 to TRBJ2-1; 12 bases are shared with TRBD2. This CDR3 spans 17 amino acids. The J segment lost 4 bases and the V segment lost 2 bases, leaving 6 bases of the junction unmatched. Germline assignment: CDR1 SGHDN and CDR2 FVKESK.

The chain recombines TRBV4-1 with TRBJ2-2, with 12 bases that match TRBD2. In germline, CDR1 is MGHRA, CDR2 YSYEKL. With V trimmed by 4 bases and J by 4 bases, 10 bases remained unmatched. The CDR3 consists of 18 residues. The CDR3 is CASSPLGLAGKGTGELFF. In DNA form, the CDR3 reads TGCGCCAGCAGCCCCTTAGGACTAGCGGGAAAGGGCACCGGGGAGCTGTTTTTT.

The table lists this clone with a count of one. The CDR3 reads CASSPQMTSGSPDTQYF. CDR3 in DNA: TGCGCCAGCAGCCCCCAAATGACTAGCGGGAGTCCAGATACGCAGTATTTT. The rearrangement links TRBV4-1 to TRBJ2-3, with 12 bases fitting TRBD2. J lost 4 bases, V lost 4 bases, and 9 bases had no gene match. Germline CDR1 and CDR2: MGHRA and YSYEKL. CDR3 size: 17 residues.

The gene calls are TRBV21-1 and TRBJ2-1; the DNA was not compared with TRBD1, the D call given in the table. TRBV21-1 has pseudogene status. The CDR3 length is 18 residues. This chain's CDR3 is CASPRRTGQLSSYNEQFF. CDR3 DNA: TGTGCCAGCCCCAGGAGGACGGGACAGCTTAGCTCCTACAATGAGCAGTTCTTC.

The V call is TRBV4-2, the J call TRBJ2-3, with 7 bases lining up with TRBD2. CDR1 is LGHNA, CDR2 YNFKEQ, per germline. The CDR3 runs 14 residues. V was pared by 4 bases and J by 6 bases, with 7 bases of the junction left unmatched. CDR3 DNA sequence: TGTGCCAGCAGCCCAAGGCGGGGAGGGGATACGCAGTATTTT. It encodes CASSPRRGGDTQYF.

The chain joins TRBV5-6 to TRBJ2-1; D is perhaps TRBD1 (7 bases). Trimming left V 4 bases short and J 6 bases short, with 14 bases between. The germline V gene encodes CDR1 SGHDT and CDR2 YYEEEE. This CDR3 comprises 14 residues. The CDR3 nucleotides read TGTGCCAGCAGCCCCTGGAGGGGGCGCAATGAGCAGTTCTTC. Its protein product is CASSPWRGRNEQFF.

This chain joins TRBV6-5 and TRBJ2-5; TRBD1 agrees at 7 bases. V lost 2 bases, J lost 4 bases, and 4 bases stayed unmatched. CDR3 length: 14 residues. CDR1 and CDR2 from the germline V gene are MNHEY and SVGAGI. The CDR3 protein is CASSYPDRLETQYF. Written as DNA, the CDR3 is TGTGCCAGCAGTTACCCGGACAGGCTAGAGACCCAGTACTTC.

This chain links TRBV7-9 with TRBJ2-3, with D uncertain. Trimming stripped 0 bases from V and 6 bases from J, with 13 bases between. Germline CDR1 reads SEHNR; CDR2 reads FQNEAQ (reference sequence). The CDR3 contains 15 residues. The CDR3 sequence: CASSLAPQRPDTQYF. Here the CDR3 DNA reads TGTGCCAGCAGCTTAGCCCCACAGAGGCCGGATACGCAGTATTTT.

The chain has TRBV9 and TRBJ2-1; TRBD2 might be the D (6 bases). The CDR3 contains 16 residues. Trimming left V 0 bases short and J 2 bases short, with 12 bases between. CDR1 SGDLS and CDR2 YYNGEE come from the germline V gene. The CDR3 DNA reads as TGTGCCAGCAGCGTAGCAGCGGGTATTACCTACAATGAGCAGTTCTTC. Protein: CASSVAAGITYNEQFF. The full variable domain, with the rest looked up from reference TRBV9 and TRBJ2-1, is DSGVTQTPKHLITATGQRVTLRCSPRSGDLSVYWYQQSLDQGLQFLIQYYNGEERAKGNILERFSAQQFPDLHSELNLSSLELGDSALYFCASSVAAGITYNEQFFGPGTRLTVL.

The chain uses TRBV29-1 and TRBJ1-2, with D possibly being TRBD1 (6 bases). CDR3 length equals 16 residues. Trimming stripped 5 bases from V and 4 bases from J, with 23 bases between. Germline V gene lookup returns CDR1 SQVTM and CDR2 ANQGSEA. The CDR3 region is CSVLGPGGAESYGYTF. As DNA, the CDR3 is TGCAGCGTTCTCGGCCCCGGGGGGGCTGAAAGCTATGGCTACACCTTC.

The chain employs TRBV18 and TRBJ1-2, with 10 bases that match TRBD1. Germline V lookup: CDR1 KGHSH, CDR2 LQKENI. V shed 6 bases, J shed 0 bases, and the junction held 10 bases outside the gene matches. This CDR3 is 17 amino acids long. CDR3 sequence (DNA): TGTGCCAGCTCTGATCGGACAGGGGGAAGAGCTAACTATGGCTACACCTTC. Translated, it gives CASSDRTGGRANYGYTF. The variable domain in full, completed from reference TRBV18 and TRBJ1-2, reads NAGVMQNPRHLVRRRGQEARLRCSPMKGHSHVYWYRQLPEEGLKFMVYLQKENIIDESGMPKERFSAEFPKEGPSILRIQQVVRGDSAAYFCASSDRTGGRANYGYTFGSGTRLTVV.

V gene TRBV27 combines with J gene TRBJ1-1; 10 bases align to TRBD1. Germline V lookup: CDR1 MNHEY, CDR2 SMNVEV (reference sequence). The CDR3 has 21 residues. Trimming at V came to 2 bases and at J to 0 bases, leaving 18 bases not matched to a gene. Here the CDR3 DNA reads TGTGCCAGCAGTTTACACTTTCCGGGACAGGGGTCGAGTATCTTGAACACTGAAGCTTTCTTT. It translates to CASSLHFPGQGSSILNTEAFF.

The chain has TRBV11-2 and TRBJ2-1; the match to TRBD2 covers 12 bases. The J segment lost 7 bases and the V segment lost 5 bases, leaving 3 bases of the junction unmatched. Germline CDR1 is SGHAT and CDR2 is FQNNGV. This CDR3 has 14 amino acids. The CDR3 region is CASSPTSGRNEQFF. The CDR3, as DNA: TGTGCCAGCAGCCCCACTAGCGGGAGGAATGAGCAGTTCTTC.

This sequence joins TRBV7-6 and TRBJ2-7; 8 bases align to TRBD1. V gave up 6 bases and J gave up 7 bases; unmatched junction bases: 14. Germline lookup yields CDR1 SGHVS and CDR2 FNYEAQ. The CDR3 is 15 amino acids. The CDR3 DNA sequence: TGTGCCAGCAGTTTAAAACAGGGGGGCCTTGGGGAGCAGTACTTC. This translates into CASSLKQGGLGEQYF.

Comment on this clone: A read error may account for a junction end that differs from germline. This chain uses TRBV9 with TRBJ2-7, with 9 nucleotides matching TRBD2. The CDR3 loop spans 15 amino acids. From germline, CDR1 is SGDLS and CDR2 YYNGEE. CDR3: CAGSVGVAGEYEQYF. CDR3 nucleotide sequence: TGTGCCGGCAGCGTCGGGGTAGCGGGAGAGTACGAGCAGTACTTC.